Shown below are 4 T cell receptor beta chains from a single sample sequenced in a study of blood T cell repertoires in COVID-19. Profiled with immunoSEQ multiplex PCR; TCRdb holds only in-frame clones, not every one. The data contain about 37,000 clones, around 90% of them singletons. The sample taken for sequencing was peripheral blood. The receptors here all came from a human donor in a cohort sampled during active COVID-19.

V usage is TRBV25-1 and J usage is TRBJ1-5; 7 bases line up with TRBD1. The CDR3 extends over 18 amino acids. V was clipped by 1 base and J by 0 bases; unmatched bases: 9. CDR1 is MGHDK, CDR2 SYGVNS, per germline. This CDR3 is CASSESGQAEYSNQPQHF. DNA for the CDR3: TGTGCCAGCAGTGAATCCGGACAGGCCGAATATAGCAATCAGCCCCAGCATTTT.

This chain uses TRBV10-3 with TRBJ1-5, with D possibly TRBD1 on 5 matching bases. CDR3 size: 12 residues. Per germline, CDR1 ENHRY and CDR2 SYGVKD. V dropped 8 bases and J dropped 6 bases, with 11 bases sitting between them. As DNA, the CDR3 is TGTGCCATCGGGGACTCCAGTCAGCCCCAGCATTTT. The encoded protein is CAIGDSSQPQHF.

V and J are TRBV5-5 and TRBJ2-1; possible D gene TRBD1, 6 bases. The CDR3 runs to 16 residues. Trimming took off 1 base at V and 1 base at J, with 12 bases between the two ends. Germline CDR1 and CDR2: SGHKS and YYEKEE (reference sequence). The CDR3 protein is CASSLWRTVSYNEQFF. The DNA for the CDR3 is TGTGCCAGCAGCTTGTGGCGGACAGTATCCTACAATGAGCAGTTCTTC.

V gene TRBV27 combines with J gene TRBJ2-1; 10 nucleotides match TRBD1. CDR3 size: 16 residues. J lost 5 bases, V lost 6 bases, and 10 bases had no gene match. Germline V CDR1 and CDR2: MNHEY, SMNVEV (reference sequence). The DNA of the CDR3 is TGTGCCAGCAGATCCTTGACAGGGGGCTTCGACAATGAGCAGTTCTTC. This translates into CASRSLTGGFDNEQFF.